This T cell receptor (beta chain) was documented in a study of OX40 agonist ivuxolimab in advanced cancers. The protocol was immunoSEQ multiplex PCR, while the TCRdb copy is restricted to in-frame clones and leaves out a portion. This table holds 9,500 to 13,000 clones, approximately 84% found once. The CDR3 sequence is 10 residues long. With 3 bases removed from V and 6 bases from J, the gap between germline ends came to 0 bases. Germline V gene data show CDR1 as SNHLY and CDR2 as FYNNEI. General study findings and limits: Part of the nonresponder group also had normalized T-cell clonal expansion that was low.

On this clone itself: The antigen is not known.

This specimen was CD4+ or CD8+ T cells sorted from blood, taken in a trial of the OX40 agonist ivuxolimab. This clonotype was obtained from an adult with an advanced solid tumor such as melanoma, head and neck, liver or kidney cancer. The chain combines TRBV2 with TRBJ2-1; D unresolved. The CDR3 here is CASSDNEQFF. CDR3 nucleotide sequence: TGTGCCAGCAGTGACAATGAGCAGTTCTTC.